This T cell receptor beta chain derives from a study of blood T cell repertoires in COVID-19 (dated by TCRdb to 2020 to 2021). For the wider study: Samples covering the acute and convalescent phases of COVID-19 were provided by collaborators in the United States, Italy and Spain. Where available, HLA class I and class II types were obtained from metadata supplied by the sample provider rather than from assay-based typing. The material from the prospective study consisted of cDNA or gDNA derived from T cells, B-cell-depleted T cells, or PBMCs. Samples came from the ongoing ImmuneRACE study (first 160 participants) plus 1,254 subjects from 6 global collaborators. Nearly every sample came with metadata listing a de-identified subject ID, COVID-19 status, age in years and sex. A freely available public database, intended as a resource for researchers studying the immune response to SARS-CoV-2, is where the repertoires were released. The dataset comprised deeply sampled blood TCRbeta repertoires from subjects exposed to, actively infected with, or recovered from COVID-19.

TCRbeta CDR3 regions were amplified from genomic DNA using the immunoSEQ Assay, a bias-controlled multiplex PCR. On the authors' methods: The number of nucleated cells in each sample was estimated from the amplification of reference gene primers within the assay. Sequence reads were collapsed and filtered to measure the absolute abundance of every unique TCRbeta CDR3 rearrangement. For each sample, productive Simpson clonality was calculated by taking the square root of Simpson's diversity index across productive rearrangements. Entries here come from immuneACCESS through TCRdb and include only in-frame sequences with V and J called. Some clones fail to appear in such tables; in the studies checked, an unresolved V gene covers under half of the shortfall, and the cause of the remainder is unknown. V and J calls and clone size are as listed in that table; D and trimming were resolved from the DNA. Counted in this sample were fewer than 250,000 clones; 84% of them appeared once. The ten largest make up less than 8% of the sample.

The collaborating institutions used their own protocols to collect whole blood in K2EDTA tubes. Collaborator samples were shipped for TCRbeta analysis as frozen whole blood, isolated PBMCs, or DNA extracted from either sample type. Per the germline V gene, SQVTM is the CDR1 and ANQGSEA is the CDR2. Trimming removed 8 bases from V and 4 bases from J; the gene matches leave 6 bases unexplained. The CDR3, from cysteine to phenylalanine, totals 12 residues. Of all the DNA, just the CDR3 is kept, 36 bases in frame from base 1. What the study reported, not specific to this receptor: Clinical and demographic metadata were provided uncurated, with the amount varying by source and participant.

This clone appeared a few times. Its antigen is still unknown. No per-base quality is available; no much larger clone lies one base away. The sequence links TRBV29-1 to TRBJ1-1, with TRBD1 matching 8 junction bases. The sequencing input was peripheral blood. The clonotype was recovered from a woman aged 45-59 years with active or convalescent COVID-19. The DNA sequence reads TGCAGCCCCGACAGGGGAGGCACTGAAGCTTTCTTT. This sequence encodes CSPDRGGTEAFF.